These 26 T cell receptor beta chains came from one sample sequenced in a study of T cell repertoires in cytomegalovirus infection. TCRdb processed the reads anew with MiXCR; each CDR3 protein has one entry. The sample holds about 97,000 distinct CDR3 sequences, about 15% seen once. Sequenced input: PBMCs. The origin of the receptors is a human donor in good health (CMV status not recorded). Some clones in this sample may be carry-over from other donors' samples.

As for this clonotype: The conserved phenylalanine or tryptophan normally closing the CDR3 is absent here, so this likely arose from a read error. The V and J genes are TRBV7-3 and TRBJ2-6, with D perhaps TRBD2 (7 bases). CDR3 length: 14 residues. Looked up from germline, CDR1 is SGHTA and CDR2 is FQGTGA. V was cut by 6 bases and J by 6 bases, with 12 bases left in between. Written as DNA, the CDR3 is TGTGCCAGCAGTTCGGGGGGCCAGGCCAACGTCCTGACTCTC. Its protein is CASSSGGQANVLTL.

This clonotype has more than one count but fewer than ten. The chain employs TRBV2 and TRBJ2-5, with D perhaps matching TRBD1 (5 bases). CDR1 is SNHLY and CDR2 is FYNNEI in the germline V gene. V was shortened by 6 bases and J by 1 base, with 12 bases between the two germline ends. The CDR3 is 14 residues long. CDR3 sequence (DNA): TGTGCCAGCAGGGCCCCCCAGGGCCAAGAGACCCAGTACTTC. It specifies CASRAPQGQETQYF.

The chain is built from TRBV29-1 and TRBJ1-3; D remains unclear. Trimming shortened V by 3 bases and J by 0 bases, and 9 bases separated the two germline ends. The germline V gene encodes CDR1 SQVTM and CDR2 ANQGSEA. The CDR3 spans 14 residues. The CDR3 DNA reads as TGCAGCGTTGAGCAGGCGAACTCTGGAAACACCATATATTTT. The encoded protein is CSVEQANSGNTIYF.

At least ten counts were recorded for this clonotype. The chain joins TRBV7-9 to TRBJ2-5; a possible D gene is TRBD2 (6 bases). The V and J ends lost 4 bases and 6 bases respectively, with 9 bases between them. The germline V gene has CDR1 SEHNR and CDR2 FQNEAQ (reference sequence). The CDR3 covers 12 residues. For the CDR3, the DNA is TGTGCCAGCAGCTCCGGGGGAAAGACCCAGTACTTC. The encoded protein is CASSSGGKTQYF.

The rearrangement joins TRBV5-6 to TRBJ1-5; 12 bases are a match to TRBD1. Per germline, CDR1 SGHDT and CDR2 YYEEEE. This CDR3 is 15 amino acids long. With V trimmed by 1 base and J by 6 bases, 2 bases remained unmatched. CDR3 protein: CASSLWDRGLQPQHF. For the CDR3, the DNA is TGTGCCAGCAGCTTGTGGGACAGGGGGCTTCAGCCCCAGCATTTT. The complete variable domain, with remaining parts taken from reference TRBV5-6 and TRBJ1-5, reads DAGVTQSPTHLIKTRGQQVTLRCSPKSGHDTVSWYQQALGQGPQFIFQYYEEEERQRGNFPDRFSGHQFPNYSSELNVNALLLGDSALYLCASSLWDRGLQPQHFGDGTRLSIL.

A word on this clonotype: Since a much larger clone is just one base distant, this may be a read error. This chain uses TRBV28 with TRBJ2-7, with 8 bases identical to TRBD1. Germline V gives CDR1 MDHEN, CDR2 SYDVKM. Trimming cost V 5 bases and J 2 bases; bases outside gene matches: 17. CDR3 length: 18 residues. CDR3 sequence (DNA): TGTGCCAGCAGTCCCCCGAGGACAGGGAGCGGAAAACCCTACGAGCAGTACTTC. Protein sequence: CASSPPRTGSGKPYEQYF.

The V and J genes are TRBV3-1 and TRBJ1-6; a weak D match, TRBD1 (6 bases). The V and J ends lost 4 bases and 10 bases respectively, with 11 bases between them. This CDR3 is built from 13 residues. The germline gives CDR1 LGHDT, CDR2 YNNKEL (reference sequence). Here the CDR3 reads CASSRAGESPLHF. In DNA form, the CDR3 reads TGTGCCAGCAGCCGAGCAGGGGAATCACCCCTCCACTTT.

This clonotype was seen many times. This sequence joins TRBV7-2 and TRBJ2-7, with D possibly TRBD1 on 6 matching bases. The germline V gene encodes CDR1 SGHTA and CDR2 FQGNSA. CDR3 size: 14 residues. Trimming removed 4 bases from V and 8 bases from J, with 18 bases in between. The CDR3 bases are TGTGCCAGCAGCTCGGACAGAGCCAGCAGGAAGCAGTACTTC. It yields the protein CASSSDRASRKQYF. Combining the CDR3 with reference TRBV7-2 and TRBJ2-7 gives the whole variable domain GAGVSQSPSNKVTEKGKDVELRCDPISGHTALYWYRQSLGQGLEFLIYFQGNSAPDKSGLPSDRFSAERTGGSVSTLTIQRTQQEDSAVYLCASSSDRASRKQYFGPGTRLTVT.

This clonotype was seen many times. CDR3 amino acids: CASSQLAGAEDTQYF. The CDR3 nucleotides read TGTGCCAGCAGCCAGCTAGCGGGGGCGGAGGATACGCAGTATTTT. This rearrangement joins TRBV5-5 to TRBJ2-3; 10 bases map to TRBD2. Germline-derived CDR1 and CDR2 are SGHKS and YYEKEE (reference sequence). There are 15 residues in the CDR3. The trim removed 4 bases at V and 6 bases at J, leaving 8 bases unmatched.

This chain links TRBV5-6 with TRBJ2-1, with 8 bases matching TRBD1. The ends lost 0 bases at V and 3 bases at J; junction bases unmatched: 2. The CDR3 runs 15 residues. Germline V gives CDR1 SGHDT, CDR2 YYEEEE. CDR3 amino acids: CASSLGDRIYNEQFF. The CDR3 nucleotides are TGTGCCAGCAGCTTGGGGGACAGGATCTACAATGAGCAGTTCTTC.

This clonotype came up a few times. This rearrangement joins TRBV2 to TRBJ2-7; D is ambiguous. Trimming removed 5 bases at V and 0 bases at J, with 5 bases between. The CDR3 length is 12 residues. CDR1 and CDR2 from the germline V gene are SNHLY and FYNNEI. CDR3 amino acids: CASSPASYEQYF. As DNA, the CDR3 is TGTGCCAGCAGTCCAGCCTCCTACGAGCAGTACTTC.

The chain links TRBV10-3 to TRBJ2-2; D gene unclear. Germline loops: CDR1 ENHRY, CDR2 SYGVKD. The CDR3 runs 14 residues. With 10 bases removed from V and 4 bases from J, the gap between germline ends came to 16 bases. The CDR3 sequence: CATTAGPITGELFF. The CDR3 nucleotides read TGTGCCACCACAGCCGGACCGATCACCGGGGAGCTGTTTTTT.

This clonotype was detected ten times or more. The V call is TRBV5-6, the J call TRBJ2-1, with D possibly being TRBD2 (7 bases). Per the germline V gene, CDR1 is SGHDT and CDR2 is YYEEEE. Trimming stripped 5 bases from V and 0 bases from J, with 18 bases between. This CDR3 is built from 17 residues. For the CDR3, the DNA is TGTGCCAGCAGTGGGGGGCGGGGGCCGAGCTCCTACAATGAGCAGTTCTTC. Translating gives CASSGGRGPSSYNEQFF.

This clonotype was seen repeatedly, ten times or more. The CDR3 loop is CASSSSRGGPIAKNIQYF. In nucleotides, the CDR3 is TGTGCCAGCAGCTCGTCGCGCGGGGGGCCAATAGCCAAAAACATTCAGTACTTC. V and J are TRBV11-2 and TRBJ2-4, with 8 bases that match TRBD2. V dropped 4 bases and J dropped 0; count of bases not matched to a gene: 11. The V gene's germline CDR1 is SGHAT and CDR2 FQNNGV. The CDR3 sequence is 18 residues long. The full variable domain, with the rest looked up from reference TRBV11-2 and TRBJ2-4, is EAGVAQSPRYKIIEKRQSVAFWCNPISGHATLYWYQQILGQGPKLLIQFQNNGVVDDSQLPKDRFSAERLKGVDSTLKIQPAKLEDSAVYLCASSSSRGGPIAKNIQYFGAGTRLSVL.

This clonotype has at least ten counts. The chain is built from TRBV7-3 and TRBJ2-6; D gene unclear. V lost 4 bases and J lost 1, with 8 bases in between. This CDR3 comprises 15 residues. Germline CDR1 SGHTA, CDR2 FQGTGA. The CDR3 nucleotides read TGTGCCAGCAGCTCCCGAGGTTCTGGGGCCAACGTCCTGACTTTC. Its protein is CASSSRGSGANVLTF.

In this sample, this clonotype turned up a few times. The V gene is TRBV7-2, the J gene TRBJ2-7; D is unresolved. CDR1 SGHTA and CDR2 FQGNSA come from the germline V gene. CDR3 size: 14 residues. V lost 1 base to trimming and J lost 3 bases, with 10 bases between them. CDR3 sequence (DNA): TGTGCCAGCAGCTTAGGGTGGCAGAACTACGAGCAGTACTTC. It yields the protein CASSLGWQNYEQYF. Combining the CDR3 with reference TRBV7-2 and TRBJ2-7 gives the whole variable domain GAGVSQSPSNKVTEKGKDVELRCDPISGHTALYWYRQSLGQGLEFLIYFQGNSAPDKSGLPSDRFSAERTGGSVSTLTIQRTQQEDSAVYLCASSLGWQNYEQYFGPGTRLTVT.

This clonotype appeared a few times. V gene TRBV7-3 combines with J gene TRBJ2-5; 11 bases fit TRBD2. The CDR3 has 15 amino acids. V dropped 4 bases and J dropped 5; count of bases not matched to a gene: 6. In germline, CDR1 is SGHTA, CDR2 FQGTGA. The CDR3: CASSSIGLAGETQYF. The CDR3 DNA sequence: TGTGCCAGCAGCTCGATAGGACTAGCGGGCGAGACCCAGTACTTC.

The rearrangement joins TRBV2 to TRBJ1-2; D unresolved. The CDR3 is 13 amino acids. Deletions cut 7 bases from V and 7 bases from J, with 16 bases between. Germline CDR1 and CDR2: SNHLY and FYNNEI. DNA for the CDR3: TGTGCCAGCACCCGGGAAGAGATCGGTGGCTACACCTTC. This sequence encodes CASTREEIGGYTF.

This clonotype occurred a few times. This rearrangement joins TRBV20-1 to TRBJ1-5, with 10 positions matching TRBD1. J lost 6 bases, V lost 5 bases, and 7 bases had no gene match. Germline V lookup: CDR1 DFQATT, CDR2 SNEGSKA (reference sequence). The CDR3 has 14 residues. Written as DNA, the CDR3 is TGCAGTGCTCCTCCGGGACAGGGGCTTCAGCCCCAGCATTTT. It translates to CSAPPGQGLQPQHF.

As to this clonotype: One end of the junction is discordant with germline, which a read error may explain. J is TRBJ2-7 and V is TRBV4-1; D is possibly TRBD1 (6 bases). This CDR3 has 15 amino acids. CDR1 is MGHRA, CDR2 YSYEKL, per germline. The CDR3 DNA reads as TGTGCCAGCAGCCACCATCGTCAGGGGAGCTACGAGCAGTACTTC. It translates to CASSHHRQGSYEQYF.

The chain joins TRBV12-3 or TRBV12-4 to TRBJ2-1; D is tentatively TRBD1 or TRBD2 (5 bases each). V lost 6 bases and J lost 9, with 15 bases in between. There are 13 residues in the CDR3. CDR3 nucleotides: TGTGCCAGCAGCCTTACTCCCGGGACTGAGCAGTTCTTC. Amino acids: CASSLTPGTEQFF.

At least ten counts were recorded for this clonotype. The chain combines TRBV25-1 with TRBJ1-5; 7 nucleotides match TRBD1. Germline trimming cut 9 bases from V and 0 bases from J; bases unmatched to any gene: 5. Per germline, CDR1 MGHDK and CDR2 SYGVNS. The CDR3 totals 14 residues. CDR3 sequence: CARAGQYSNQPQHF. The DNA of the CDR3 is TGTGCCAGAGCGGGACAGTATAGCAATCAGCCCCAGCATTTT.

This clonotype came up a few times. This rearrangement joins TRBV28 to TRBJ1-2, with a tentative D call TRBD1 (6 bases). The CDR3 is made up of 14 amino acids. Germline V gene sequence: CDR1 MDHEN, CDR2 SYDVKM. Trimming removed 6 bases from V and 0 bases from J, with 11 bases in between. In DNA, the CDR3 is TGTGCCAGCAGCCTGGGACACACTAACTATGGCTACACCTTC. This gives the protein CASSLGHTNYGYTF.

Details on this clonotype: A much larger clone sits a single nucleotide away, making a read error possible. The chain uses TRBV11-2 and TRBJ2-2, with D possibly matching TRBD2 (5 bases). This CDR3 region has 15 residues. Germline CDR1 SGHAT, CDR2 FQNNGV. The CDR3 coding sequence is TGTGCCAGCAGCCTGAGCGGAAAAAACACCGGGGAGCAGTTTTTT. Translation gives CASSLSGKNTGEQFF.

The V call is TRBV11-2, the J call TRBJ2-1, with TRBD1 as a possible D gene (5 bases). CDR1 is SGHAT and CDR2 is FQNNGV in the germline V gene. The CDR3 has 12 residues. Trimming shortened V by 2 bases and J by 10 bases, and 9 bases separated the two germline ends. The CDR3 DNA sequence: TGTGCCAGCAGCTTACAGGGTAGGGAGCAGTTCTTC. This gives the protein CASSLQGREQFF.

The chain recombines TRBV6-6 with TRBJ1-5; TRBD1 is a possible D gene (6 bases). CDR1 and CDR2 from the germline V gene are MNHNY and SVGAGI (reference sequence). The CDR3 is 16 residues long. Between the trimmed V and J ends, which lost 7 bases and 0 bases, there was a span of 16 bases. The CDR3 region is CASTWTADYSNQPQHF. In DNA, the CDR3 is TGTGCCAGCACCTGGACAGCCGATTATAGCAATCAGCCCCAGCATTTT.